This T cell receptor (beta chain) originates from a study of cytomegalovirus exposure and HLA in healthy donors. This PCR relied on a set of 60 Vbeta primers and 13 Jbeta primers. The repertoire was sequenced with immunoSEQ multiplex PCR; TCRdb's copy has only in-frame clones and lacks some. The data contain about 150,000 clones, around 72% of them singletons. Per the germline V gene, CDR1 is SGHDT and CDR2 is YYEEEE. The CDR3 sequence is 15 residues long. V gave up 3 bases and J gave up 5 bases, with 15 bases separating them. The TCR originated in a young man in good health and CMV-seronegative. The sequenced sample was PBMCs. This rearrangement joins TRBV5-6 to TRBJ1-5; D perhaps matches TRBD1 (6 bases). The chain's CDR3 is CASSSTGTPYQPQHF. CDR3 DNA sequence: TGTGCCAGCAGCTCCACCGGGACACCCTATCAGCCCCAGCATTTT.